A selection of T cell receptor beta chains follows, all from one sample in a study of T cells in Graves' hyperthyroidism and ophthalmopathy. TCRdb redid the calling of the multiplex PCR reads with MiXCR, one entry per CDR3 protein. This table holds fewer than 200,000 distinct CDR3 sequences, over 15% found once. The sample was blood. These receptors all stem from a woman between 45 and 65 years old with Graves' hyperthyroidism. The CDR3 runs from the conserved cysteine through the conserved F or W. A D gene is named only where the DNA matches it firmly. Part of the rows lack a size; the others show once, few, many or a class for expanded clones.

CDR3 protein,CDR3 DNA,clone size,J gene,V gene,D gene
CASSLSGTGINYGYTF,TGTGCCAGCAGCTTAAGCGGGACAGGGATCAACTATGGCTACACCTTC,-,TRBJ1-2,TRBV7-2,TRBD1
CASSLGRDGIQYF,TGTGCCAGCAGCTTAGGGAGGGATGGCATTCAGTACTTC,-,TRBJ2-4,TRBV7-3,TRBD2
CSARSSGSTDTQYF,TGCAGCGCTCGATCTAGCGGGAGCACAGATACGCAGTATTTT,-,TRBJ2-3,TRBV29-1,TRBD2
CASSLTGRKETQYF,TGTGCCAGCAGTTTGACAGGGCGGAAAGAGACCCAGTACTTC,many,TRBJ2-5,TRBV27,TRBD1
CASSLSSGTGELFF,TGTGCCAGCAGTTTATCGTCAGGAACCGGGGAGCTGTTTTTT,many,TRBJ2-2,TRBV27,-
CSAKGLVGTDTQYF,TGCAGTGCCAAGGGACTAGTTGGGACAGATACGCAGTATTTT,many,TRBJ2-3,TRBV20-1,TRBD2
CASSIGHQETQYF,TGTGCCAGTAGTATCGGGCACCAAGAGACCCAGTACTTC,-,TRBJ2-5,TRBV19,-
CASSPQGQGASEAFF,TGTGCCAGCTCACCACAGGGACAGGGGGCGTCTGAAGCTTTCTTT,many,TRBJ1-1,TRBV18,TRBD1
CASSISRAHEQYF,TGTGCCAGTAGTATAAGTAGGGCCCACGAGCAGTACTTC,many,TRBJ2-7,TRBV19,-
CAPGAGGTNEQFF,TGTGCCCCAGGGGCGGGGGGGACAAATGAGCAGTTCTTC,many,TRBJ2-1,TRBV7-9,TRBD2
CASRVGGGAGVEKLFF,TGTGCCAGCAGGGTTGGGGGAGGCGCGGGGGTTGAAAAACTGTTTTTT,many,TRBJ1-4,TRBV27,-
CASSQDWGGYGYTF,TGTGCCAGCAGCCAAGATTGGGGCGGATATGGCTACACCTTC,many,TRBJ1-2,TRBV3-1,-
CASSLVTGGPPNNQPRHF,TGTGCCAGCAGTCTAGTGACAGGGGGCCCCCCAAACAATCAGCCCCGGCATTTT,once,TRBJ1-5,TRBV6-1,TRBD1
CASSLALTGELFF,TGTGCCAGCAGCTTAGCGCTCACCGGGGAGCTGTTTTTT,many,TRBJ2-2,TRBV11-2,-
CASSSWTNEQFF,TGTGCCAGCAGCTCGTGGACCAATGAGCAGTTCTTC,-,TRBJ2-1,TRBV7-6,-
CASSQVGGPSSNEQFF,TGCGCCAGCAGCCAAGTAGGTGGTCCGTCGTCGAATGAGCAGTTCTTC,-,TRBJ2-1,TRBV4-1,-
CASSMNSGNTIYF,TGTGCCAGCTCGATGAATTCTGGAAACACCATATATTTT,many,TRBJ1-3,TRBV18,-
CSAGQGAWTEAFF,TGCAGCGCGGGACAGGGGGCTTGGACTGAAGCTTTCTTT,many,TRBJ1-1,TRBV29-1,TRBD1
CASSLASSGGAWSYEQYF,TGTGCCAGCAGCTTGGCCTCTAGCGGGGGGGCCTGGTCCTACGAGCAGTACTTC,many,TRBJ2-7,TRBV5-5,TRBD2
CASSLLQNPYEQYF,TGTGCCAGCAGCTTATTACAGAATCCCTACGAGCAGTACTTC,many,TRBJ2-7,TRBV11-2,-
CASSPGQGGYEQYF,TGCGCCAGCAGCCCGGGACAGGGTGGATACGAGCAGTACTTC,many,TRBJ2-7,TRBV5-1,TRBD1
CASSDVGTGELFF,TGTGCCAGCAGTGATGTGGGCACCGGGGAGCTGTTTTTT,many,TRBJ2-2,TRBV6-1,-
CASSLATNTEAFF,TGTGCCAGCAGCTTAGCTACGAACACTGAAGCTTTCTTT,many,TRBJ1-1,TRBV7-9,-
CASKKSGKNTGELFF,TGTGCCAGCAAAAAGTCAGGGAAGAACACCGGGGAGCTGTTTTTT,many,TRBJ2-2,TRBV3-1,-
CSARREGGYTF,TGCAGTGCTAGACGGGAGGGTGGCTACACCTTC,many,TRBJ1-2,TRBV20-1,-
CASSLVTGGAKETQYF,TGCGCCAGCAGCTTGGTGACAGGGGGCGCGAAAGAGACCCAGTACTTC,many,TRBJ2-5,TRBV5-1,TRBD1
CASSVGQGTNEKLFF,TGTGCCAGCAGCGTAGGACAGGGGACTAATGAAAAACTGTTTTTT,few,TRBJ1-4,TRBV5-4,TRBD1
CASSSEGDQPQHF,TGCGCCAGCAGCTCCGAGGGTGATCAGCCCCAGCATTTT,once,TRBJ1-5,TRBV7-9,-
CASSYTPIGTGGSPVQAQYF,TGTGCCAGCAGTTATACCCCCATCGGGACAGGGGGCAGCCCCGTCCAGGCCCAGTACTTC,-,TRBJ2-5,TRBV6-5,TRBD1
CASSLFGTGISEQYF,TGTGCCAGCAGTTTGTTTGGGACAGGGATATCCGAGCAGTACTTC,many,TRBJ2-7,TRBV27,TRBD1
CASSLNKNGGYTF,TGTGCCAGCAGCTTAAACAAAAACGGTGGCTACACCTTC,many,TRBJ1-2,TRBV7-8,-
CASSPIQVLDTEAFF,TGTGCCAGCAGCCCCATCCAGGTCCTGGACACTGAAGCTTTCTTT,-,TRBJ1-1,TRBV9,-
CASSGPGTSPSEQYF,TGTGCCAGCAGCGGGCCCGGGACTAGCCCGTCCGAGCAGTACTTC,many,TRBJ2-7,TRBV9,TRBD2
CASSLWTGRNTEAFF,TGTGCCAGCAGCCTCTGGACAGGGAGAAACACTGAAGCTTTCTTT,many,TRBJ1-1,TRBV14,TRBD1
CASSIGSPYEQYF,TGTGCCAGTAGTATTGGCAGTCCCTACGAGCAGTACTTC,-,TRBJ2-7,TRBV19,-
CASSSSAETGWGYTF,TGTGCCAGCTCATCCTCGGCGGAGACAGGGTGGGGCTACACCTTC,many,TRBJ1-2,TRBV18,TRBD1
CAVIAVEQYF,TGTGCCGTGATAGCGGTTGAGCAGTACTTC,many,TRBJ2-7,TRBV7-9,-
CASSFQDRGFEQYF,TGTGCCAGCAGTTTTCAGGACAGGGGATTCGAGCAGTACTTC,many,TRBJ2-7,TRBV12-3/TRBV12-4,TRBD1
CATSRVTIYNNEQFF,TGTGCCACCAGCAGAGTTACTATTTACAACAATGAGCAGTTCTTC,many,TRBJ2-1,TRBV15,-
CASTVLNTEAFF,TGTGCCAGCACCGTGCTGAACACTGAAGCTTTCTTT,many,TRBJ1-1,TRBV7-2,-
CVTSRRDRGGETQYF,TGTGTCACCAGCAGGCGGGACAGGGGCGGAGAGACCCAGTACTTC,few,TRBJ2-5,TRBV15,TRBD1
CASSGTARYGYTF,TGTGCCAGCAGTGGGACGGCCCGCTATGGCTACACCTTC,few,TRBJ1-2,TRBV9,-
CASSTTGVGNTIYF,TGTGCCAGCAGCACGACAGGGGTTGGAAACACCATATATTTT,many,TRBJ1-3,TRBV7-3,TRBD1
CASSARSGGLQPQHF,TGTGCCAGCAGTGCCCGCTCAGGGGGCCTCCAGCCCCAGCATTTT,many,TRBJ1-5,TRBV6-1,TRBD1
CASSLLGQGREKLFF,TGTGCCAGCAGCTTGCTGGGACAGGGGCGCGAAAAACTGTTTTTT,-,TRBJ1-4,TRBV5-6,TRBD1
CASSHPLSRREEKLFF,TGTGCCAGCTCGCATCCTTTGTCCAGGCGTGAAGAAAAACTGTTTTTT,many,TRBJ1-4,TRBV18,-
CASSIDRTGKDTQYF,TGTGCCAGTAGTATAGATCGGACAGGGAAGGATACGCAGTATTTT,many,TRBJ2-3,TRBV19,TRBD1
CASSQVGNTIYF,TGCGCCAGCAGCCAAGTTGGAAACACCATATATTTT,few,TRBJ1-3,TRBV4-1,-
CASSESGENTGELFF,TGTGCCAGCAGTGAATCGGGGGAGAACACCGGGGAGCTGTTTTTT,many,TRBJ2-2,TRBV2,-
CASSLSGSSSGANVLTF,TGTGCCAGCAGTTTGTCCGGATCTAGCTCTGGGGCCAACGTCCTGACTTTC,few,TRBJ2-6,TRBV27,-
CASSLKTSGGNEQFF,TGTGCCAGCAGCTTGAAAACTAGCGGGGGCAATGAGCAGTTCTTC,many,TRBJ2-1,TRBV5-4,TRBD2
CASSQERVGSTEQFF,TGTGCCAGCAGCCAAGAACGGGTTGGTTCGACTGAGCAGTTCTTC,-,TRBJ2-1,TRBV4-2,-
CASSSGGGNQPQHF,TGCGCCAGCAGCTCCGGAGGGGGCAATCAGCCCCAGCATTTT,many,TRBJ1-5,TRBV5-1,-
CASSRIAGTYNEQFF,TGTGCCAGCAGCCGAATAGCGGGGACCTACAATGAGCAGTTCTTC,many,TRBJ2-1,TRBV7-9,TRBD2
CASSSDRHEQYF,TGTGCCAGCAGTTCAGACAGGCACGAGCAGTACTTC,many,TRBJ2-7,TRBV28,-
CASSLGGAHQETQYF,TGTGCCAGCAGCTTAGGGGGGGCTCATCAAGAGACCCAGTACTTC,many,TRBJ2-5,TRBV7-2,-
CASSKQGRTEAFF,TGTGCCAGTAGTAAGCAGGGAAGGACTGAAGCTTTCTTT,-,TRBJ1-1,TRBV19,-
CSATGVSYNSPLHF,TGCAGCGCGACAGGGGTCTCCTATAATTCACCCCTCCACTTT,many,TRBJ1-6,TRBV20-1,TRBD1
CASSFGQGRSSTEAFF,TGTGCCAGCAGCTTCGGACAGGGCCGCTCCAGCACTGAAGCTTTCTTT,many,TRBJ1-1,TRBV13,TRBD1
CASRQYSNQPQHF,TGTGCCTCACGGCAGTATAGCAATCAGCCCCAGCATTTT,many,TRBJ1-5,TRBV6-2/TRBV6-3,-